The 9 T cell receptor beta chains in this list originate from one sample, sequenced in a study of shared clonotypes between healthy human individuals. The assay was immunoSEQ multiplex PCR, and TCRdb's table has in-frame clones only and misses some. The top ten clones hold less than 0.06% of a sample with under 550,000 clones, 90% to 97% of them seen once. Sequencing was carried out using naive CD4+ T cells sorted from blood. Subset noted: CD45RA+ positively selected. The receptor source for this set is a young woman in good health.

This chain joins TRBV18 and TRBJ2-1; possible D gene TRBD1, 5 bases. Germline V gene sequence: CDR1 KGHSH, CDR2 LQKENI. The CDR3 is made up of 14 amino acids. V dropped 4 bases and J dropped 0 bases, with 7 bases sitting between them. The CDR3: CASSLDSSYNEQFF. DNA for the CDR3: TGTGCCAGCTCACTTGACAGCTCCTACAATGAGCAGTTCTTC.

CDR3 coding DNA: TGTGCCAGCAGTGCCCCCCGCCGCGAGCAGTACTTC. Protein: CASSAPRREQYF. J is TRBJ2-5 and V is TRBV28; D is unclear. The DNA end is a closer match to TRBJ2-7, so the J assignment may be wrong. This CDR3 comprises 12 residues. The germline V gene encodes CDR1 MDHEN and CDR2 SYDVKM.

The J gene is TRBJ1-2, the V gene TRBV20-1; D call uncertain. Germline loops: CDR1 DFQATT, CDR2 SNEGSKA (reference sequence). Trimming shortened V by 2 bases and J by 8 bases, and 3 bases separated the two germline ends. The CDR3 sequence is 9 residues long. CDR3 protein: CSARHGYTF. Written as DNA, the CDR3 is TGCAGTGCTAGACACGGCTACACCTTC.

In its sample, this clone was seen many times. The chain recombines TRBV7-9 with TRBJ2-2; unclear D gene. Looked up from germline, CDR1 is SEHNR and CDR2 is FQNEAQ (reference sequence). The CDR3 is 12 residues long. V was trimmed by 5 bases and J by 5 bases, leaving 6 bases between them. CDR3 residues: CASSRYTGELFF. The CDR3 DNA reads TGTGCCAGCAGCCGATATACCGGGGAGCTGTTTTTT.

This sequence joins TRBV5-4 and TRBJ2-1, with 7 bases fitting TRBD1. The germline V gene encodes CDR1 SGHNT and CDR2 YYREEE (reference sequence). V shed 2 bases, J shed 0 bases, and the junction held 5 bases outside the gene matches. This CDR3 spans 16 amino acids. CDR3 protein: CASSFKGQSSYNEQFF. CDR3 nucleotide sequence: TGTGCCAGCAGCTTTAAGGGACAGAGCTCCTACAATGAGCAGTTCTTC. Full variable domain (rest looked up from reference TRBV5-4 and TRBJ2-1): ETGVTQSPTHLIKTRGQQVTLRCSSQSGHNTVSWYQQALGQGPQFIFQYYREEENGRGNFPPRFSGLQFPNYSSELNVNALELDDSALYLCASSFKGQSSYNEQFFGPGTRLTVL.

The rearrangement uses TRBV28 and TRBJ1-3; the D gene is possibly TRBD1 (5 bases). CDR3 length equals 14 residues. The V end was cut by 9 bases, the J end by 0 bases, with 12 bases between. Germline V gene data show CDR1 as MDHEN and CDR2 as SYDVKM. The CDR3 protein is CASPGRTSGNTIYF. Here the CDR3 DNA reads TGTGCCAGTCCGGGGCGAACCTCTGGAAACACCATATATTTT.

The chain links TRBV28 to TRBJ2-5; D is possibly TRBD1 (5 bases). Judging by the DNA end, TRBJ2-7 fits better; the J call may be wrong. In germline, CDR1 is MDHEN, CDR2 SYDVKM. The CDR3 loop spans 16 amino acids. The CDR3 protein is CASSIGGLGASYEQYF. The CDR3 DNA sequence: TGTGCCAGCAGTATTGGCGGCTTAGGGGCCTCCTACGAGCAGTACTTC.

The chain employs TRBV11-2 and TRBJ2-3, with D perhaps matching TRBD1 (6 bases). The CDR3 extends over 17 amino acids. CDR1 SGHAT and CDR2 FQNNGV come from the germline V gene. The V gene lost 2 bases and the J gene lost 2 bases, with 17 bases spanning the gap. The CDR3 nucleotides are TGTGCCAGCAGCTTAAGGTCCCGGGACAAGGTCACAGATACGCAGTATTTT. Protein: CASSLRSRDKVTDTQYF.

This chain uses TRBV19 with TRBJ2-7; D is ambiguous. The V gene lost 3 bases and the J gene lost 2 bases, with 11 bases spanning the gap. This CDR3 is built from 14 residues. Per the germline V gene, CDR1 is LNHDA and CDR2 is SQIVND (reference sequence). Here the CDR3 reads CASSIALVTYEQYF. The CDR3 region has the DNA TGTGCCAGTAGTATTGCTTTGGTAACCTACGAGCAGTACTTC.